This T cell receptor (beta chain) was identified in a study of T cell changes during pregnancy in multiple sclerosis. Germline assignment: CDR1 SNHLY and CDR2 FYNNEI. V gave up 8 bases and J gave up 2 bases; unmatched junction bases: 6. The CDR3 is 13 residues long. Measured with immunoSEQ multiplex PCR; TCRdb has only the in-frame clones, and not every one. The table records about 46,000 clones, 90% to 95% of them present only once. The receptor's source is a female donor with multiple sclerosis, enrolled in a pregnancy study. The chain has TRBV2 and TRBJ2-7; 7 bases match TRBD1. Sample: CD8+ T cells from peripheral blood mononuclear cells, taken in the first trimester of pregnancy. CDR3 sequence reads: CASHPRGPYEQYF. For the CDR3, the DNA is TGTGCCAGCCATCCGAGGGGGCCCTACGAGCAGTACTTC. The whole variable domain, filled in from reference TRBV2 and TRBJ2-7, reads EPEVTQTPSHQVTQMGQEVILRCVPISNHLYFYWYRQILGQKVEFLVSFYNNEISEKSEIFDDQFSVERPDGSNFTLKIRSTKLEDSAMYFCASHPRGPYEQYFGPGTRLTVT.